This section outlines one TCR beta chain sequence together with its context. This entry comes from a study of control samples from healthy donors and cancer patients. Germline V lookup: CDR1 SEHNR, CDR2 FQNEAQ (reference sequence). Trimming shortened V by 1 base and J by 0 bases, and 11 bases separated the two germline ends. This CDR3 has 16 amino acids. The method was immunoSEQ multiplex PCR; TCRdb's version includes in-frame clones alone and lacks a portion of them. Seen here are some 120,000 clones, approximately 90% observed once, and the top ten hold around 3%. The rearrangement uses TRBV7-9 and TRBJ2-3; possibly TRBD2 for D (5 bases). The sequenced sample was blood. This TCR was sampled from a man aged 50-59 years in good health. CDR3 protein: CASSLGRGRSTDTQYF. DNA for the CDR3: TGTGCCAGCAGCTTAGGTCGGGGTAGGAGCACAGATACGCAGTATTTT.